These 21 T cell receptor beta chains came from one sample sequenced in a study of blood T cell repertoires in COVID-19. The method was immunoSEQ multiplex PCR; TCRdb's version includes in-frame clones alone and lacks a portion of them. Altogether approximately 76,000 clones are present, around four fifths being singletons, with the ten largest covering approximately 39%. Sequences were obtained from peripheral blood. All receptors derive from a man at least 80 years old with active or convalescent COVID-19.

V and J are TRBV11-2 and TRBJ2-7; 7 bases align to TRBD1. The ends lost 6 bases at V and 5 bases at J; junction bases unmatched: 7. The CDR3 consists of 13 residues. The V gene's germline CDR1 is SGHAT and CDR2 FQNNGV. CDR3 in amino acids: CASSVDRRDEQYF. The CDR3 region has the DNA TGTGCCAGCAGTGTGGACAGGCGCGACGAGCAGTACTTC.

The rearrangement joins TRBV9 to TRBJ1-3, with D unclear. The CDR3 loop spans 15 amino acids. CDR1 and CDR2 from the germline V gene are SGDLS and YYNGEE. Trimming stripped 4 bases from V and 1 base from J, with 12 bases between. In DNA, the CDR3 is TGTGCCAGCAGCCTCGACTTACTGTCTGGAAACACCATATATTTT. Its translation is CASSLDLLSGNTIYF.

V and J are TRBV3-1 (or the pseudogene TRBV3-2) and TRBJ2-5; D is perhaps TRBD1 (5 bases). V was clipped by 5 bases and J by 2 bases, with 27 bases between them. Germline V gives CDR1 LGHDT, CDR2 YNNKEL (reference sequence). The CDR3 length is 19 residues. CDR3 residues: CASSEGWSGKRLPQETQYF. CDR3 coding DNA: TGTGCCAGCAGCGAAGGTTGGTCAGGGAAGCGTTTGCCGCAAGAGACCCAGTACTTC.

The table lists this clone with a count of one. The chain combines TRBV2 with TRBJ1-5, with 8 bases matching TRBD1. Germline lookup yields CDR1 SNHLY and CDR2 FYNNEI. The CDR3 consists of 15 residues. Trimming cost V 5 bases and J 5 bases; bases outside gene matches: 8. CDR3 sequence: CASSLTGVAHQPQHF. CDR3 sequence (DNA): TGTGCCAGCAGTCTGACAGGGGTAGCGCATCAGCCCCAGCATTTT.

The chain joins TRBV27 to TRBJ2-1, with 13 bases lining up with TRBD2. The CDR3 loop spans 20 amino acids. V shed 4 bases, J shed 0 bases, and the junction held 12 bases outside the gene matches. CDR1 is MNHEY and CDR2 is SMNVEV in the germline V gene (reference sequence). CDR3 in amino acids: CASSSPGLAGVPFSYNEQFF. The DNA for the CDR3 is TGTGCCAGCAGTTCTCCAGGACTAGCGGGGGTTCCTTTCTCCTACAATGAGCAGTTCTTC.

The CDR3 spells CASSHPTGVSYGYTF. As DNA, the CDR3 is TGTGCCAGCAGCCACCCGACAGGAGTATCCTATGGCTACACCTTC. The rearrangement joins TRBV14 to TRBJ1-2; maybe TRBD1 (6 bases). The CDR3 is made up of 15 amino acids. Germline CDR1 reads SGHDN; CDR2 reads FVKESK. Between the trimmed V and J ends, which lost 3 bases and 4 bases, there was a span of 15 bases.

The V gene is TRBV18, the J gene TRBJ2-7; D might be TRBD1 (6 bases). CDR3 length: 15 amino acids. The germline V gene encodes CDR1 KGHSH and CDR2 LQKENI. The germline V and J ends were trimmed by 2 bases and 0 bases, with 11 bases remaining between them. DNA of the CDR3: TGTGCCAGCTCACCAACAGGGCCTAGCTCCTACGAGCAGTACTTC. Its protein is CASSPTGPSSYEQYF.

The J gene is TRBJ1-4, the V gene TRBV29-1; D ambiguous. The V gene's germline CDR1 is SQVTM and CDR2 ANQGSEA. V lost 4 bases and J lost 5, with 8 bases in between. The CDR3 loop spans 12 amino acids. The CDR3 region has the DNA TGCAGCGTTGCCGGGATCAATGAAAAACTGTTTTTT. This encodes CSVAGINEKLFF.

This clone was seen only once. V and J are TRBV30 and TRBJ1-2; the D is unclear. The V and J ends lost 2 bases and 1 base respectively, with 8 bases between them. Per the germline V gene, CDR1 is GTSNPN and CDR2 is SVGIG (reference sequence). CDR3 length: 13 amino acids. CDR3 sequence: CAWSPGVNYGYTF. CDR3 coding DNA: TGTGCCTGGAGTCCCGGAGTTAACTATGGCTACACCTTC.

V usage is TRBV18 and J usage is TRBJ1-3; no firm D call. V was clipped by 2 bases and J by 2 bases, with 10 bases between them. CDR1 and CDR2 (germline): KGHSH, LQKENI. The CDR3 runs to 15 residues. DNA for the CDR3: TGTGCCAGCTCACCAGTAAGCGTCCCTGGAAACACCATATATTTT. Translation gives CASSPVSVPGNTIYF.

The genes are TRBV5-1 and TRBJ1-1, with a possible D match to TRBD1 (5 bases). Germline assignment: CDR1 SGHRS and CDR2 YFSETQ. Trimming stripped 3 bases from V and 3 bases from J, with 12 bases between. The CDR3 runs 14 residues. CDR3 nucleotides: TGCGCCAGCAGCTGGGGCGACAGAGACACTGAAGCTTTCTTT. Its protein is CASSWGDRDTEAFF. The complete variable domain, with remaining parts taken from reference TRBV5-1 and TRBJ1-1, reads KAGVTQTPRYLIKTRGQQVTLSCSPISGHRSVSWYQQTPGQGLQFLFEYFSETQRNKGNFPGRFSGRQFSNSRSEMNVSTLELGDSALYLCASSWGDRDTEAFFGQGTRLTVV.

This clone was detected only a few times. This chain connects TRBV27 to TRBJ2-7; weak D call: TRBD1 (6 bases). The germline V gene encodes CDR1 MNHEY and CDR2 SMNVEV (reference sequence). The CDR3 extends over 13 amino acids. V shed 4 bases and J shed 3 bases, with 10 bases lying between them. The CDR3 spells CASSYRVGYEQYF. CDR3 DNA sequence: TGTGCCAGCAGTTACAGGGTAGGCTACGAGCAGTACTTC.

The chain uses TRBV4-2 and TRBJ1-1; weak D call: TRBD1 (5 bases). The V end lost 2 bases, the J end lost 0 bases, and 19 bases lay between the germline ends. The length of the CDR3 is 18 residues. Germline values: CDR1 LGHNA, CDR2 YNFKEQ. The CDR3 here is CASSQSSYGDSMNTEAFF. CDR3 DNA sequence: TGTGCCAGCAGCCAATCTTCATACGGGGACTCCATGAACACTGAAGCTTTCTTT.

The rearrangement uses TRBV5-1 and TRBJ2-6; TRBD1 might be the D (6 bases). Germline-derived CDR1 and CDR2 are SGHRS and YFSETQ. The CDR3 is made up of 15 amino acids. Trimming removed 3 bases at V and 1 base at J, with 8 bases between. CDR3 amino acids: CASSSTGSGANVLTF. In DNA form, the CDR3 reads TGCGCCAGCAGCTCAACAGGGTCTGGGGCCAACGTCCTGACTTTC.

The rearrangement uses TRBV18 and TRBJ2-5; weak D call: TRBD1 (7 bases). The CDR3 is made up of 15 amino acids. V was cut by 1 base and J by 3 bases, with 12 bases left in between. Germline V CDR1 and CDR2: KGHSH, LQKENI. The CDR3 is CASSPRARGEETQYF. The CDR3 DNA reads TGTGCCAGCTCACCACGGGCCAGGGGGGAAGAGACCCAGTACTTC.

The V gene is TRBV4-2, the J gene TRBJ1-3; a possible D gene is TRBD1 (6 bases). This CDR3 is built from 15 residues. Trimming cost V 0 bases and J 3 bases, with 9 bases left between them. Germline-derived CDR1 and CDR2 are LGHNA and YNFKEQ. DNA for the CDR3: TGTGCCAGCAGCCAAGACAGGGGTGGTGGAAACACCATATATTTT. Its translation is CASSQDRGGGNTIYF.

The rearrangement links TRBV18 to TRBJ1-1, with D possibly TRBD1 on 6 matching bases. The CDR3 totals 14 residues. V lost 4 bases and J lost 2, with 11 bases in between. Germline CDR1 is KGHSH and CDR2 is LQKENI. CDR3 loop: CASSLRDKNTEAFF. Here the CDR3 DNA reads TGTGCCAGCTCACTCCGGGACAAAAACACTGAAGCTTTCTTT.

This clone was counted a single time. Other DNA sequences within the sample encode an identical CDR3. J is TRBJ1-1 and V is TRBV6-5; D is unresolved. The CDR3 runs to 14 residues. Per germline, CDR1 MNHEY and CDR2 SVGAGI. V shed 0 bases and J shed 2 bases, with 7 bases lying between them. In DNA, the CDR3 is TGTGCCAGCAGTTACTCTCGAGGAAACACTGAAGCTTTCTTT. Protein product: CASSYSRGNTEAFF.

CDR3 nucleotides: TGTGCCAGCAGTTACTCGAGCTCTAACTACGAGCAGTACTTC. Protein: CASSYSSSNYEQYF. The genes are TRBV6-6 and TRBJ2-7, with D unresolved. The CDR3 has 14 amino acids. Per the germline V gene, CDR1 is MNHNY and CDR2 is SVGAGI (reference sequence). V was shortened by 0 bases and J by 3 bases, with 9 bases between the two germline ends.

This clone occurred a few times. CDR3 amino acids: CASSRSGSSYNEQFF. The DNA for the CDR3 is TGTGCCAGCAGCCGTTCAGGCAGCTCCTACAATGAGCAGTTCTTC. This chain connects TRBV11-2 to TRBJ2-1; D is undetermined. The CDR3 spans 15 residues. The V gene's germline CDR1 is SGHAT and CDR2 FQNNGV. Trimming removed 5 bases from V and 0 bases from J, with 11 bases in between.

This clone was seen only once. The rearrangement joins TRBV4-1 to TRBJ2-3, with 7 bases fitting TRBD2. Losses at the gene ends were 3 bases for V and 4 bases for J; bases not matched to a gene: 4. The CDR3 runs to 14 residues. Germline values: CDR1 MGHRA, CDR2 YSYEKL. This CDR3 is CASSQVGRADTQYF. The CDR3, as DNA: TGCGCCAGCAGCCAGGTGGGGAGGGCAGATACGCAGTATTTT.